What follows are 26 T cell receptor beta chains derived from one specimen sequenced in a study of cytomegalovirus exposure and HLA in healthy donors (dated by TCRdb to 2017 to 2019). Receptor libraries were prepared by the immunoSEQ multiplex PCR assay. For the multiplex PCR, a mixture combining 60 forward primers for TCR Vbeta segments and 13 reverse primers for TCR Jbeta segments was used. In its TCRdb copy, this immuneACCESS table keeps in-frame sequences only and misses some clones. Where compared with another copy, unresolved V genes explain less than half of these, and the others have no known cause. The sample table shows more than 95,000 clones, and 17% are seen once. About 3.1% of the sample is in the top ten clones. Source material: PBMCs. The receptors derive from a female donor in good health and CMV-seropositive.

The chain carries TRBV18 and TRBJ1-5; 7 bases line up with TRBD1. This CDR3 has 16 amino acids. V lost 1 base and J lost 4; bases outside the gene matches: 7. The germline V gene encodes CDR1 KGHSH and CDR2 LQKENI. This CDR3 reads CASSPRTGSVNQPQHF. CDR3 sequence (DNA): TGTGCCAGCTCACCACGGACAGGTTCCGTAAATCAGCCCCAGCATTTT.

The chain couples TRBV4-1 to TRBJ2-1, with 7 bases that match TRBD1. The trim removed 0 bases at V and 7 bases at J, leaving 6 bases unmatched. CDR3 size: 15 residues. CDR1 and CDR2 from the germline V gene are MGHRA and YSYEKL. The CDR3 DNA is TGCGCCAGCAGCCAAGATCTGGGACAGTTTAATGAGCAGTTCTTC. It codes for CASSQDLGQFNEQFF.

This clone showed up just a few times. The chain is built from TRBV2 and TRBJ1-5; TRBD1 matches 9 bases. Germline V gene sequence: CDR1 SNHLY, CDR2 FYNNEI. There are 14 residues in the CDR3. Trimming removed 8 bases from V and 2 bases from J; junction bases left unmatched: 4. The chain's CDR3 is CASHRGRGNQPQHF. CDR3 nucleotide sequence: TGTGCCAGCCACAGGGGGCGAGGCAATCAGCCCCAGCATTTT.

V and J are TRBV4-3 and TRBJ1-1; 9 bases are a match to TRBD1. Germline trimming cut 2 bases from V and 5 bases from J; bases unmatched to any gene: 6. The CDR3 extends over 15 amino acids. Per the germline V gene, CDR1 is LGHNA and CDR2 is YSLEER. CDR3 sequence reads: CASSQHVTGGTEAFF. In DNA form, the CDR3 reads TGCGCCAGCAGCCAACATGTGACAGGGGGGACTGAAGCTTTCTTT.

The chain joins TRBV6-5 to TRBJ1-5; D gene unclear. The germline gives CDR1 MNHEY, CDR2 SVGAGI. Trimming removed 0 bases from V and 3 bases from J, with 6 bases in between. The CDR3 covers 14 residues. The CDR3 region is CASSYSTDNQPQHF. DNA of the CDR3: TGTGCCAGCAGTTACTCTACAGACAATCAGCCCCAGCATTTT.

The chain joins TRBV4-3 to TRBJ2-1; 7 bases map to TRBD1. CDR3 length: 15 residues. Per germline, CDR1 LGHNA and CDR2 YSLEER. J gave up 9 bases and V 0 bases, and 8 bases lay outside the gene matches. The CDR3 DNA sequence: TGCGCCAGCAGCCAAGACCGGGACAGCTCCTTTGAGCAGTTCTTC. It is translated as CASSQDRDSSFEQFF.

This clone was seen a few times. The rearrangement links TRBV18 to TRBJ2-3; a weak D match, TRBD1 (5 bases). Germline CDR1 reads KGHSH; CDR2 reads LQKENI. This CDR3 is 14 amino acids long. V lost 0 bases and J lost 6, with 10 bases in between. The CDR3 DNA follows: TGTGCCAGCTCACCACCAGGGGTATACGATACGCAGTATTTT. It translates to CASSPPGVYDTQYF. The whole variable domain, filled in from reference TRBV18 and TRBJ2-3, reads NAGVMQNPRHLVRRRGQEARLRCSPMKGHSHVYWYRQLPEEGLKFMVYLQKENIIDESGMPKERFSAEFPKEGPSILRIQQVVRGDSAAYFCASSPPGVYDTQYFGPGTRLTVL.

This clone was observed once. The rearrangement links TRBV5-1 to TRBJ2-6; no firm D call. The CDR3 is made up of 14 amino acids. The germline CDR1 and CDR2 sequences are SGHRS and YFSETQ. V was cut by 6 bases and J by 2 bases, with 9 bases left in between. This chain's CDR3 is CASTMSPGANVLTF. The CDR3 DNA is TGCGCCAGCACCATGAGCCCTGGGGCCAACGTCCTGACTTTC.

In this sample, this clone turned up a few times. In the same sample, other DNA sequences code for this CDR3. This CDR3 is CASSSSTDTQYF. The CDR3 DNA sequence: TGTGCCAGCAGCTCTAGCACAGATACGCAGTATTTT. The chain uses TRBV5-4 and TRBJ2-3; D call uncertain. There are 12 residues in the CDR3. V lost 3 bases, J lost 0 bases, and 2 bases lay in between. Germline CDR1 SGHNT, CDR2 YYREEE (reference sequence).

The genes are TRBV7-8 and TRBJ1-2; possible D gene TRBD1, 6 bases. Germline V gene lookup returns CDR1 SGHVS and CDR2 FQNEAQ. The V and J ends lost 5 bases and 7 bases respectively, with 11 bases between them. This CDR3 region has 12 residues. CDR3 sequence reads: CASSNTGSGYTF. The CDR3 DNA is TGTGCCAGCAGCAACACAGGGTCTGGCTACACCTTC.

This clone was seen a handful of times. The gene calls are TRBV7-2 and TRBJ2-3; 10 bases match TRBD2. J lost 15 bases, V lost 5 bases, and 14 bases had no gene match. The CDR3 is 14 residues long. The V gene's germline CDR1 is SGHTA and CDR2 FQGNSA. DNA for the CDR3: TGTGCCAGCAGCCAAGACCCACTAGCGGGGACTCCTTATTTT. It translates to CASSQDPLAGTPYF.

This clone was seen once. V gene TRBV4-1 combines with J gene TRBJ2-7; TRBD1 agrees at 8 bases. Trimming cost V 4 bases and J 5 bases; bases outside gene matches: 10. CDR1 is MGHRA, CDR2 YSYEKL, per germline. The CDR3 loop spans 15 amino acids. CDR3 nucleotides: TGCGCCAGCAGCCCCCTAGGACAGGGTCTCCACGAGCAGTACTTC. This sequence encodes CASSPLGQGLHEQYF.

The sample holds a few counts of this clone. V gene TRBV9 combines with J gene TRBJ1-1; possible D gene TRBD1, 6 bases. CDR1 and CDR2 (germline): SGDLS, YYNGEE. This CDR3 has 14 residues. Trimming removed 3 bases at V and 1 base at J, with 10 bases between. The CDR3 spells CASSAMGQNTEAFF. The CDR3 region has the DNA TGTGCCAGCAGCGCAATGGGACAGAACACTGAAGCTTTCTTT.

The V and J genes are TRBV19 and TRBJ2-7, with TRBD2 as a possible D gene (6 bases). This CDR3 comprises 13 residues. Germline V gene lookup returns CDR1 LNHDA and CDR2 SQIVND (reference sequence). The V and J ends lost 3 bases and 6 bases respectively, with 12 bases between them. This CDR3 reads CASSIVTGSEQYF. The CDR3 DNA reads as TGTGCCAGTAGTATTGTCACCGGGAGCGAGCAGTACTTC. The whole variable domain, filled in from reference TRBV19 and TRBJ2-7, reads DGGITQSPKYLFRKEGQNVTLSCEQNLNHDAMYWYRQDPGQGLRLIYYSQIVNDFQKGDIAEGYSVSREKKESFPLTVTSAQKNPTAFYLCASSIVTGSEQYFGPGTRLTVT.

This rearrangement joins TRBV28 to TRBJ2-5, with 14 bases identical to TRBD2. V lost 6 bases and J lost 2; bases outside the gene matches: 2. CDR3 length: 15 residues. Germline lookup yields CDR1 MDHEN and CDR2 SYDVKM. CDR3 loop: CASRGLAGAQETQYF. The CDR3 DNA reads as TGTGCCAGCAGGGGACTAGCGGGGGCTCAAGAGACCCAGTACTTC.

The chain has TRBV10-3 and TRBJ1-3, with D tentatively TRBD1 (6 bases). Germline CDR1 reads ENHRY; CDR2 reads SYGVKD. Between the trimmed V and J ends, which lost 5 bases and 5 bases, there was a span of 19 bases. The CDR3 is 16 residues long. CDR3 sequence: CAISLMQGKDRNTIYF. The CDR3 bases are TGTGCCATCAGTCTTATGCAGGGGAAGGATAGAAACACCATATATTTT.

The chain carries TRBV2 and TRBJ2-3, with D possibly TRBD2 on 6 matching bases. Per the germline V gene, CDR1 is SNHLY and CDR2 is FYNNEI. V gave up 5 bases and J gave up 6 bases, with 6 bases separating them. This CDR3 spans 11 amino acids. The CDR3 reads CASSREDTQYF. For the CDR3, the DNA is TGTGCCAGCAGTCGGGAGGATACGCAGTATTTT.

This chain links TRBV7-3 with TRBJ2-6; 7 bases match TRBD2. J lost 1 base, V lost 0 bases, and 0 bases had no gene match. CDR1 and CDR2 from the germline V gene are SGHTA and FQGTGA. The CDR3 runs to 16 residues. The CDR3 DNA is TGTGCCAGCAGCTTAACGGGGGGGTCTGGGGCCAACGTCCTGACTTTC. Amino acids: CASSLTGGSGANVLTF.

The CDR3 DNA is TGTGCCAGCAGCGTAGGGGGGGGAGGATCACCCCTCCACTTT. Encoded protein: CASSVGGGGSPLHF. The V and J genes are TRBV9 and TRBJ1-6; D is possibly TRBD1 (5 bases). Germline V gene data show CDR1 as SGDLS and CDR2 as YYNGEE. The V gene lost 0 bases and the J gene lost 10 bases, with 11 bases spanning the gap. The CDR3 has 14 residues.

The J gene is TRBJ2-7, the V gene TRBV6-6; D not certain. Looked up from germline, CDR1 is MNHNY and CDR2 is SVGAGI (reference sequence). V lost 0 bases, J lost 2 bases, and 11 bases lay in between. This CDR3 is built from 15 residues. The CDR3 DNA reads TGTGCCAGCAGTTACTCGAGAGAGTCCCCCTACGAGCAGTACTTC. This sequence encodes CASSYSRESPYEQYF.

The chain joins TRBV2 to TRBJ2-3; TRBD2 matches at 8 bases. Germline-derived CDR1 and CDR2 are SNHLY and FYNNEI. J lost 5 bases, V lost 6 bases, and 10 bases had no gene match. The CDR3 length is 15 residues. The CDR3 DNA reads TGTGCCAGCAGGCCCGCGAGCGGGAGATTAGATACGCAGTATTTT. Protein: CASRPASGRLDTQYF. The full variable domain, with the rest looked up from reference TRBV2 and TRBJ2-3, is EPEVTQTPSHQVTQMGQEVILRCVPISNHLYFYWYRQILGQKVEFLVSFYNNEISEKSEIFDDQFSVERPDGSNFTLKIRSTKLEDSAMYFCASRPASGRLDTQYFGPGTRLTVL.

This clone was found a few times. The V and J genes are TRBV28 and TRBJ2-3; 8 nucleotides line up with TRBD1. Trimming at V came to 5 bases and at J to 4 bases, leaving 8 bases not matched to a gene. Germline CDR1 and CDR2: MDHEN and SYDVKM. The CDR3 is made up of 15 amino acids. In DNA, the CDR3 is TGTGCCAGCAGTCCCGGACAGGGTTATTCAGATACGCAGTATTTT. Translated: CASSPGQGYSDTQYF.

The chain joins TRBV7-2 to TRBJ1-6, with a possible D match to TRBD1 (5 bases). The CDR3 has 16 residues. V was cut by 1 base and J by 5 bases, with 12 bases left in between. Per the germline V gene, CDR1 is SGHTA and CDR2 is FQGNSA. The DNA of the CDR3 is TGTGCCAGCAGCTTAGGACAGAACCCCAATAATTCACCCCTCCACTTT. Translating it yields CASSLGQNPNNSPLHF.

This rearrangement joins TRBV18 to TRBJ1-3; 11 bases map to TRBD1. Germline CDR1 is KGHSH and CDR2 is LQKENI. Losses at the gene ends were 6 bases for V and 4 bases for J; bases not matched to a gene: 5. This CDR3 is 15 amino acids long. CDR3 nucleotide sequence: TGTGCCAGCTCGGTGGACAGGGGGCTCGGAAACACCATATATTTT. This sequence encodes CASSVDRGLGNTIYF.

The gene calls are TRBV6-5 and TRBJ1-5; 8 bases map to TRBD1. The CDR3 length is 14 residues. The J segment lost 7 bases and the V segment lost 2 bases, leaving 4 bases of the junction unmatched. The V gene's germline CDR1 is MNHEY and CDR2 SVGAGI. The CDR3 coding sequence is TGTGCCAGCAGTTACGCAGGGGGCGGACAGCCCCAGCATTTT. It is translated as CASSYAGGGQPQHF.

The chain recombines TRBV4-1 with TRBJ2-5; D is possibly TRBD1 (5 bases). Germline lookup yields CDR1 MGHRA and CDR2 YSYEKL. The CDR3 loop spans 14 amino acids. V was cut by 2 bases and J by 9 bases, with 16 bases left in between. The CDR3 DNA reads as TGCGCCAGCAGCCAACCCCAGGGTATCTCAGCCCAGTACTTC. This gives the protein CASSQPQGISAQYF.